This T cell receptor (beta chain) was sequenced in a study of human T cells and chemical hapten exposure. The library tagged individual cDNA molecules with unique molecular identifiers. TCRdb re-analysed the RACE reads in MiXCR, keeping a single row per CDR3 protein. The top ten hold 5% to 6% of the sample, which has about 400,000 distinct CDR3 sequences, around 6% seen once. Time point specified: patch test 2, 6 weeks after DPC sensitization. The treatment: therapeutic diphenylcyclopropenone sensitization with weekly scalp DPC. It was from unfractionated whole blood that total RNA was extracted. Ten or more counts support this clonotype. The sequence was obtained from a woman aged 18-35 years with alopecia areata. Some clones in this sample may be carry-over from other donors' samples. Here the sequenced sample was whole blood, taken in connection with sensitization to the hapten diphenylcyclopropenone (DPC).

CDR3 DNA sequence: TGCGCCAGCAGCCAAGAGCCGGCGGCTCACTATGGCTACACCTTC. It specifies CASSQEPAAHYGYTF. This chain links TRBV4-3 with TRBJ1-2; D gene uncertain. Trimming removed 0 bases from V and 3 bases from J, with 11 bases in between. Germline assignment: CDR1 LGHNA and CDR2 YSLEER. This CDR3 is 15 amino acids long.